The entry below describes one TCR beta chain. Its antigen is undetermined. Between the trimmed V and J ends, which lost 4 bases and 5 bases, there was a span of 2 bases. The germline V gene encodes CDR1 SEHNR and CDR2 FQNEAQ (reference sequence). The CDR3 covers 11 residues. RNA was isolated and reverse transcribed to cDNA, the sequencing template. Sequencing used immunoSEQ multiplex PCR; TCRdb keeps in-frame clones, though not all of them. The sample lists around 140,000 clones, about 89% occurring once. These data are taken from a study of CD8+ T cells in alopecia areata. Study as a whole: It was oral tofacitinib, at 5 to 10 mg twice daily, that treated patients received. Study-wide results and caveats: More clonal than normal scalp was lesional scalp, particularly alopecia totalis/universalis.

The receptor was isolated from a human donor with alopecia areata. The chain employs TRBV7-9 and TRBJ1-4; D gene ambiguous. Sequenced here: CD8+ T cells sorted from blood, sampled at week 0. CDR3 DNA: TGTGCCAGCAGCTGGAATGAAAAACTGTTTTTT. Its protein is CASSWNEKLFF.